Described below is a single T cell receptor beta chain sequence and its context. This receptor's antigen is unknown. The sample holds no much larger clone one base away, and base qualities are not on file. This entry comes from a study of cytomegalovirus exposure and HLA in healthy donors (dated by TCRdb to about 2017). Study-level background: According to an earlier analysis of 587 of the donors, about 190 million T cells yielded 100 million or so unique TCR beta sequences and approximately 280 Gb of sequence data. Around 300 gigabases of sequencing data and tens of millions of unique TCR sequences were included in an early release covering about 700 HLA-typed donors. Among the roughly 390 genotyped donors, approximately 81% belonged to the genetic ancestry cluster associated with self-reported Caucasian donors. The study aimed to test whether signatures of past pathogen exposure could be identified by cataloging public T cell receptors. Using immunosequencing, the study profiled T cell repertoires from about 620 subjects and related those repertoires to cytomegalovirus serostatus. A separate validation cohort of roughly 110 different subjects was used in addition to the roughly 700-subject first cohort. To predict cytomegalovirus infection status, the study brought together high-throughput TCR immunosequencing, statistical association of individual TCRs with disease status, and machine learning. A later analysis re-analyzed previously published TCR beta repertoires from approximately 670 donors and added high-resolution HLA genotyping to study TCR occurrence patterns. Rather than drawing on any new phenotypic data, the later analysis identified candidate immune exposures from TCR beta sequences and the way those sequences occurred across donors. An earlier analysis of 500 to 750 of the donors applied high-throughput TCR beta sequencing to assess whether each TCR beta V gene segment acted as functional or pseudogenic. Donor age, sex, ethnicity and CMV serostatus were compiled together with the repertoire data. Genome-wide SNP genotypes for about three fifths of the 666 donors were used in a later genetic analysis, which treated that subset as a discovery cohort. Every discovery cohort repertoire had been produced on one sequencing platform. Class I and class II HLA loci were covered by the typing at four-digit resolution. Typing coverage varied by locus: roughly 629-630 donors for A, B, C, DRB1 and DQB1; roughly 520 for DQA1; about 600 for DPA1; approximately 450 for DPB1. Several DR-DQ haplotypes were handled as single units for association and clustering because linkage in the cohort was strong. Among roughly 370 genotyped donors of the cohort, an average of about 240,000 unique TCR beta nucleotide sequences were sequenced per donor, roughly 20% of them non-productive.

Overall results and qualifications from the work: In a later genetic analysis, fewer N-insertions in productive TCRs were reported among donors in an Asian-associated ancestry cluster than the roughly 710-donor mean. In both the original and validation cohorts, the classifier was reported to diagnose cytomegalovirus status with high specificity and sensitivity. In an earlier analysis of approximately 590 of the donors, most TCR beta V segments appeared in productive rearrangements about 87% or about 30% of the time, broadly matching IMGT annotations. A later genetic analysis associated a missense DCLRE1C variant with V-gene and J-gene trimming of TCR beta chains, and an independent cohort replicated the association. Correlated functional status among segregating V segments might be attributable to linkage disequilibrium, but an unknown experimental factor could not be ruled out. In a later analysis, HLA-associated TCR beta chains showed more clonal expansion and lower generation probabilities than non-associated chains that were equally common. In the study, some 180 TCR beta chains were listed as associated with cytomegalovirus. The authors suggested that the approach could potentially be extended to other disease states and immunological phenotypes. A later analysis found that TCR association rates varied across HLA loci, with DRB1 alleles showing the most associated TCRs and HLA-C alleles the fewest. Because HLA typing was unavailable for some donors at each locus, only the typed subset was used in association tests. Immune exposure information for the cohort was limited to CMV serostatus. This cohort had only TCR beta chains sequenced, and the lack of alpha or paired-chain data limited which features could be detected. Several of the top co-occurrence clusters appeared to be linked to parvovirus B19, influenza, CMV and Epstein-Barr virus, according to a later analysis. Most TCR sequences were seen in very few donors, while some public TCRs were found in many individuals. When HLA alleles, especially DR and DQ, strongly co-occurred, attributing TCR associations to individual alleles was difficult. Because counts were too low, around 17 rarely observed V segments, including chromosome 9 orphons, were left out of the earlier analysis of 500 to 750 of the donors. Three of the identified cytomegalovirus-associated TCR beta chains were confirmed in vitro to be specific for cytomegalovirus antigens. At a false discovery rate of 0.05, a later analysis linked 16,951 TCR beta sequences to specific HLA alleles. A further reported finding was that TCR beta sequences accurately predicted the HLA-A and HLA-B alleles for most subjects in the first cohort. Some IMGT-functional V segments, including TRBV6-2 and TRBV6-3, could not be distinguished by the 87-base-pair reads and were therefore excluded. Roughly uniform sequencing depth across donors was assumed in presence/absence analyses, although this assumption may not hold. A group of highly shared sequence variants was considered likely to be a technical artifact of the sequencing pipeline. Most CMV-associated TCR beta chains appeared to be HLA-restricted in a later analysis, and the HLA associations seemed to be driven largely by CMV exposure.

The library relied on the immunoSEQ multiplex PCR assay. For the multiplex PCR, a mixture combining 60 forward primers for TCR Vbeta segments and 13 reverse primers for TCR Jbeta segments was used. The CDR3 region of rearranged TCR beta genes was amplified from genomic DNA by a multiplex PCR assay. The Illumina HiSeq System was used to sequence the amplified TCR beta libraries as 87-base-pair reads. On the authors' methods: A later analysis counted some 80 million unique TCR beta chains across the 550 to 700 repertoires, and 9 million to 14 million of these chains were shared by at least two donors. A nearest-neighbor algorithm error-corrected the raw reads and collapsed the reads into unique sequences, merging closely related sequences to remove PCR and sequencing errors. CDR3 sequences were aligned to IMGT reference sequences to assign V, D and J gene segments. Each retained sequence needed at least a six-nucleotide match to both a V gene segment and a J gene segment. A rearrangement counted as productive if the CDR3 had no stop codons and remained in frame with V and J, and every other rearrangement counted as non-productive. CDR3 was defined according to IMGT convention as the region running from the second conserved V-encoded cysteine to the conserved J-encoded phenylalanine. In an earlier analysis of more than 550 of the donors, sequences lacking an unambiguous match to a single V gene segment were excluded. An earlier analysis of several hundred of the donors called V segments functional above 56.7% productive rearrangements and segregating when the between-donor standard deviation exceeded 5%. A statistical classification framework was developed to diagnose cytomegalovirus status using the catalog of TCR beta chain sequences. In a later analysis, TCR nucleotide sequences were compared against IMGT/GENE-DB human TR gene sequences so that V and J genes could be assigned. The TCRdist pipeline was used in a later analysis to assign CDR3 sequences and most-parsimonious VDJ recombination scenarios. A later analysis defined each TCR beta chain by its CDR3 amino acid sequence plus V-gene family, and excluded reads lacking a unique V-gene family. In a later analysis, 450 to 600 highly shared, low-generation-probability nucleotide sequences were removed to address suspected cross-contamination and a sequencing artifact. In a later analysis, a clonal expansion index was calculated for each public chain from normalized within-repertoire ranks of inferred template counts. Generation probabilities in a later analysis came from a VDJ recombination model fitted to out-of-frame rearrangements, and those results were checked against IGoR. In a later analysis, TCR-TCR, TCR-HLA and TCR-CMV co-occurrence was scored with hypergeometric tests, and a repertoire-size bias correction was applied to TCR pairs. A later analysis estimated false discovery rates by permuting HLA or CMV assignments 20 times. In a later analysis, co-occurring TCRs were grouped using DBSCAN, and TCRdist sequence similarity was added for clustering within HLA-allele-positive subsets. Repertoires with fewer than 30,000 or more than 120,000 public chains were left out of co-occurrence clustering, as were about five repertoires with anomalous nucleotide sharing. TCRdb obtained this table from immuneACCESS and retained in-frame rearrangements with V and J assigned. These tables miss some clones; where compared with another copy, unresolved V genes account for less than half of the shortfall, and the remainder is unexplained. The V and J calls and clone size were taken over from that table, and D and trimming were inferred from the DNA. The sample has about 130,000 clones on record, about three quarters of them singletons. Approximately 2.9% of the sample comes from the top ten.

The CDR3 covers 15 residues, taking in both the cysteine and the phenylalanine. Left in the record is the CDR3 DNA by itself, 45 bases read in frame from the first base. CDR1 SGHAT and CDR2 FQNNGV were looked up in the germline V gene. V loses 6 bases at its end and J loses 3 bases; junction bases beyond the gene matches: 8. The cohort comprised under 700 healthy bone marrow donors. At the time of sampling, every cohort member was nominally healthy, though immune exposures that went unrecorded were likely present. Of the 650 to 750 cohort members, 250 to 300 had positive CMV serostatus and about 330 had negative CMV serostatus, and CMV serostatus was not recorded for the donor. A peripheral blood sample was provided by each donor, and peripheral blood mononuclear cells were used for TCR beta sequencing. Genomic DNA extraction from the blood cell samples was performed with the Qiagen DNeasy Blood Extraction Kit.

The sample was PBMCs. This chain is built from TRBV11-2 and TRBJ1-3; 7 of the junction bases match TRBD1. The receptor comes from a human donor in good health. The CDR3 has the sequence CASRPLRGSGNTIYF. The DNA reads as follows: TGTGCCAGCAGGCCCCTCAGGGGGAGTGGAAACACCATATATTTT.